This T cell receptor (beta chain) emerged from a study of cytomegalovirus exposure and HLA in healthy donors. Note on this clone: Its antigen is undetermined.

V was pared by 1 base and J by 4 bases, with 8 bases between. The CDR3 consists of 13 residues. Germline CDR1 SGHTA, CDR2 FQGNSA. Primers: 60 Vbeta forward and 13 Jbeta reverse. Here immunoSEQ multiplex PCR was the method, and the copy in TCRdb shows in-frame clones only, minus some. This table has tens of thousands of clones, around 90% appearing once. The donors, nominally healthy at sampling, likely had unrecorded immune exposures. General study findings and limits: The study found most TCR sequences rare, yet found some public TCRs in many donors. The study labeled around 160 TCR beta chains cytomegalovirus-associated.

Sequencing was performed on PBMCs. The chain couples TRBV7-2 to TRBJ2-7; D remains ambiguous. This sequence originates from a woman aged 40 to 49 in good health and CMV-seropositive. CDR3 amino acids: CASSLGIAYEQYF. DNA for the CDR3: TGTGCCAGCAGCTTAGGGATAGCATACGAGCAGTACTTC.